The 14 T cell receptor delta chains presented below share a single source sample, sequenced in a study of Vδ1+ human thymocytes. Whole-study findings and limits: In the thymus, TRG and TRD repertoires looked highly polyclonal with Gaussian CDR3 lengths.

The antigens these receptors bind are not known. Extracted RNA was reverse transcribed into cDNA. CDR3 amplicons came from multiplex PCR with pooled V-gene forward and constant-region reverse primers. TCRdb reprocessed the multiplex PCR reads using CATT. The repertoire holds 50,000 to 60,000 delta-chain clones, with around 15% as singletons. The source material was Vdelta1+ gamma-delta thymocytes from the thymus. Specified subset: FACS-sorted CD3+ TCRalphabeta- TCRVdelta1+ TCRVdelta2- thymocytes. These receptors came from a girl in the first two years of life who had congenital heart surgery.

Details on this clone: Other DNA sequences within the sample encode an identical CDR3. This rearrangement joins TRDV1 to TRDJ1, with 10 bases lining up with TRDD3. V dropped 4 bases and J dropped 3; count of bases not matched to a gene: 17. The CDR3 length is 19 residues. Per the germline V gene, CDR1 is TSWWSYY and CDR2 is QGS. CDR3 amino acids: CALGAPLFYLGDNSDKLIF. The CDR3 DNA is TGTGCTCTTGGGGCACCGCTCTTTTACCTGGGGGATAATTCCGATAAACTCATCTTT.

This clone has a handful of counts. At one boundary the junction diverges from the germline segment, which might be a read error. V and J are TRDV1 and TRDJ1; 8 bases agree with TRDD3. The CDR3 runs to 19 residues. The V gene's germline CDR1 is TSWWSYY and CDR2 QGS. CDR3 DNA sequence: TGTGCTCTTGAGGAACTCTCATGTACGGGGGATAACCTCCCCGATAAACTCATCTTT. Residues: CALEELSCTGDNLPDKLIF.

V is TRDV2 and J is TRDJ1; 7 bases map to TRDD3. From germline, CDR1 is GEAIGNYY and CDR2 EKD. This CDR3 is built from 15 residues. Losses at the gene ends were 6 bases for V and 2 bases for J; bases not matched to a gene: 11. Here the CDR3 reads CACRTLTGETDKLIF. CDR3 sequence (DNA): TGTGCCTGTCGCACTCTTACTGGGGAGACCGATAAACTCATCTTT.

Comment on this clone: Relative to the germline gene, one junction end is altered; a read error may explain this. The genes are TRDV1 and TRDJ1; 9 bases are shared with TRDD2. The CDR3 has 21 residues. Germline V CDR1 and CDR2: TSWWSYY, QGS. The CDR3 spells CALGELSLPTPGTGYTDKLIF. DNA for the CDR3: TGTGCTCTTGGTGAACTTAGCCTTCCTACGCCGGGGACTGGGTACACCGATAAACTCATCTTT.

The rearrangement joins TRDV1 to TRDJ1; tentatively, D is TRDD3 (5 bases). V was shortened by 0 bases and J by 0 bases, with 26 bases between the two germline ends. This CDR3 spans 21 amino acids. The germline CDR1 and CDR2 sequences are TSWWSYY and QGS. The CDR3 spells CALGELEGTLSPPRHTDKLIF. The DNA for the CDR3 is TGTGCTCTTGGGGAACTAGAGGGGACCCTTAGTCCCCCCCGTCACACCGATAAACTCATCTTT.

This clone has a single count. The chain joins TRDV1 to TRDJ1; 12 bases are shared with TRDD3. Germline values: CDR1 TSWWSYY, CDR2 QGS. V trimming: 1 base; J trimming: 3 bases; junction bases outside the gene matches: 12. The CDR3 spans 19 residues. DNA of the CDR3: TGTGCTCTTGGGGAACATACCGTACTGGGGGATACCTGCGCCGATAAACTCATCTTT. The encoded protein is CALGEHTVLGDTCADKLIF.

V usage is TRDV1 and J usage is TRDJ2; D ambiguous. This CDR3 has 18 amino acids. Germline lookup yields CDR1 TSWWSYY and CDR2 QGS. The V end lost 1 base, the J end lost 3 bases, and 18 bases lay between the germline ends. CDR3 protein: CALGERVDRLLMTAQLFF. The CDR3 DNA follows: TGTGCTCTTGGGGAACGGGTGGACCGCTTACTGATGACAGCACAACTCTTCTTT.

The rearrangement joins TRDV1 to TRDJ1; 12 bases match TRDD3. After removal of 4 bases from V and 1 base from J, the junction contained 34 bases not matched to a gene. This CDR3 is built from 26 residues. CDR1 TSWWSYY and CDR2 QGS come from the germline V gene. CDR3 DNA sequence: TGTGCTCTTGGGGCCCCAGGTGGAACGAGGATCCGTACTGGGGGATACTCGATTCCGGGCACCGATAAACTCATCTTT. Translation: CALGAPGGTRIRTGGYSIPGTDKLIF.

V and J are TRDV1 and TRDJ1, with 8 bases lining up with TRDD3. From germline, CDR1 is TSWWSYY and CDR2 QGS. This CDR3 comprises 17 residues. J was trimmed by 8 bases and V by 5 bases; bases with no gene match: 19. The CDR3 region is CALGPPESWGKRGKLIF. CDR3 DNA: TGTGCTCTTGGGCCACCGGAGAGCTGGGGGAAGAGAGGGAAACTCATCTTT.

This chain joins TRDV1 and TRDJ1, with D perhaps matching TRDD2 (5 bases). The CDR3 extends over 21 amino acids. Trimming shortened V by 0 bases and J by 2 bases, and 28 bases separated the two germline ends. The V gene's germline CDR1 is TSWWSYY and CDR2 QGS. This CDR3 is CALGELNFRTRRLLGTDKLIF. The CDR3 DNA reads TGTGCTCTTGGGGAACTAAACTTCCGAACCAGACGACTCCTTGGGACCGATAAACTCATCTTT.

The sample holds a few counts of this clone. This chain joins TRDV1 and TRDJ1; D may be TRDD3 (5 bases). V was pared by 1 base and J by 2 bases, with 14 bases between. CDR1 is TSWWSYY and CDR2 is QGS in the germline V gene. The CDR3 consists of 16 residues. CDR3 DNA sequence: TGTGCTCTTGGGGAACCGTGCGAGGGGGGTACCGATAAACTCATCTTT. Translating gives CALGEPCEGGTDKLIF.

This clone has a handful of counts. This chain connects TRDV2 to TRDJ1, with TRDD3 matching over 9 bases. Looked up from germline, CDR1 is GEAIGNYY and CDR2 is EKD. The CDR3 loop spans 24 amino acids. The V gene end was trimmed by 0 bases and the J gene end by 0 bases; junction bases not matched to a gene: 28. The CDR3 region is CACDTEWAPFVGKDWGTYTDKLIF. CDR3 sequence (DNA): TGTGCCTGTGACACCGAGTGGGCTCCCTTTGTCGGGAAGGACTGGGGGACGTACACCGATAAACTCATCTTT.

The J gene is TRDJ1, the V gene TRDV1, with D perhaps matching TRDD2 (5 bases). V was cut by 1 base and J by 3 bases, with 15 bases left in between. Germline CDR1 TSWWSYY, CDR2 QGS. The CDR3 runs to 16 residues. The CDR3 is CALGEPAAPYSDKLIF. CDR3 bases: TGTGCTCTTGGGGAACCCGCCGCACCCTACTCCGATAAACTCATCTTT.

The chain links TRDV1 to TRDJ1; unclear D gene. Trimming took off 3 bases at V and 1 base at J, with 9 bases between the two ends. Germline assignment: CDR1 TSWWSYY and CDR2 QGS. This CDR3 contains 14 residues. CDR3 residues: CALGDTSGTDKLIF. In nucleotides, the CDR3 is TGTGCTCTTGGGGATACGTCCGGCACCGATAAACTCATCTTT.